Here is one T cell receptor (beta chain) with its context. Its antigen is undetermined. Treatment of the sample: oral pan-JAK inhibitor, 5-10 mg twice daily. Alopecia areata patients provided lesional scalp punch biopsies and peripheral blood, both collected for the study. The data were taken from a study of CD8+ T cells in alopecia areata. Overall study: The investigators scored severity in treated patients by the percentage of affected scalp area. Study results and caveats: Normal skin's resident alphabeta T cells are also sequenced in scalp samples.

Germline CDR1 GTSNPN, CDR2 SVGIG (reference sequence). Unmatched junction bases numbered 4, after V lost 2 bases and J lost 6 bases. This CDR3 spans 14 amino acids. Sequencing relied on a cDNA template that was reverse transcribed from extracted RNA. Sequencing used immunoSEQ multiplex PCR; TCRdb keeps in-frame clones, though not all of them. This table has hundreds of thousands of clones, 55% to 70% appearing once. This clonotype originated in a human donor with alopecia areata. Sequences were derived from CD4+ T cells sorted from blood, sampled at week 24, from a patient treated with tofacitinib. The V and J genes are TRBV30 and TRBJ1-6, with 7 bases that match TRBD1. The CDR3 loop is CAWSYRGGNSPLHF. CDR3 DNA sequence: TGTGCCTGGAGTTACAGGGGTGGTAATTCACCCCTCCACTTT.